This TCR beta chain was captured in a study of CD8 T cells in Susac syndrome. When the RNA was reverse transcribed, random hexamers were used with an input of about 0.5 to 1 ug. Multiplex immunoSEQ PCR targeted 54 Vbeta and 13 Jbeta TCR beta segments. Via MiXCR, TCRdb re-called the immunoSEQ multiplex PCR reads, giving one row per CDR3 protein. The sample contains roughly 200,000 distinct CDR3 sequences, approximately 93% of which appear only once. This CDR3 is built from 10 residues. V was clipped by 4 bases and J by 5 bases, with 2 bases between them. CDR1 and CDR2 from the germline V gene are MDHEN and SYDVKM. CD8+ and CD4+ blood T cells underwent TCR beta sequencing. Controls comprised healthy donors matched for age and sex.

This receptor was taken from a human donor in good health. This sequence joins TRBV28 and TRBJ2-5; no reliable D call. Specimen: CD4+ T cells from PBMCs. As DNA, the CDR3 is TGTGCCAGCAGTTCCGAGACCCAGTACTTC. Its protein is CASSSETQYF.